This T cell receptor (beta chain) was obtained from a study of post-analysis software for immune sequencing data. Study background: Several disease courses (relapsing-remitting, secondary progressive and progressive-relapsing) of multiple sclerosis were included.

cDNA libraries for TCR beta contained unique molecular identifiers. Input populations of roughly 1 to 11 million T cells gave rise to approximately 500,000 cDNA molecules. MiXCR, run by TCRdb on the PCR reads, gives a single entry per CDR3 protein. The sample lists hundreds of thousands of distinct CDR3 sequences; about 60% were seen once. Study-wide results and caveats: Patients used about 5 TRBV segments, including TRBV5-6, TRBV5-1 and TRBV20-1, more often than controls. Normalized Chao1 diversity in multiple sclerosis patients fell significantly below that of controls. Strong same-batch co-clustering of samples appeared with F measure clustering.

This CDR3 spans 12 amino acids. Trimming pared 7 bases from V and 0 bases from J, leaving 10 bases between. The germline V gene encodes CDR1 SQVTM and CDR2 ANQGSEA. With regard to this clonotype: Its antigen is still unknown.

The sequenced sample consisted of blood. The chain is built from TRBV29-1 and TRBJ2-7; D remains unclear. This TCR was recovered from a girl aged 2-10 years with multiple sclerosis. The CDR3 spells CSAKRSSYEQYF. DNA of the CDR3: TGCAGCGCTAAGAGGAGCTCCTACGAGCAGTACTTC.